Following are 29 T cell receptor beta chains from one sample sequenced in a study of neurological immune-mediated disorders. TCRdb used MiXCR to reprocess the 5' RACE reads, holding one entry per CDR3 protein. Here the sample spans tens of thousands of distinct CDR3 sequences, more than 14% being singletons. Input material: PBMCs. Receptors were obtained from a female donor with HTLV-1-associated myelopathy (HAM/TSP).

This clonotype was seen a handful of times. V usage is TRBV5-5 and J usage is TRBJ2-2, with a possible D match to TRBD2 (6 bases). Germline assignment: CDR1 SGHKS and CDR2 YYEKEE (reference sequence). Deletions cut 4 bases from V and 3 bases from J, with 13 bases between. The CDR3 covers 15 residues. The CDR3 reads CASSPWGEDTGELFF. The CDR3 nucleotides read TGTGCCAGCAGCCCTTGGGGGGAGGACACCGGGGAGCTGTTTTTT.

The chain uses TRBV19 and TRBJ2-2, with 7 bases fitting TRBD2. This CDR3 has 14 residues. With 6 bases clipped from V and 5 bases from J, the junction kept 6 bases outside the gene matches. Germline values: CDR1 LNHDA, CDR2 SQIVND (reference sequence). CDR3 region: CASSPGGGTGELFF. CDR3 nucleotides: TGTGCCAGTAGCCCCGGGGGAGGGACCGGGGAGCTGTTTTTT.

The sample holds many counts of this clonotype. This sequence joins TRBV27 and TRBJ2-3; 10 bases agree with TRBD1. This CDR3 spans 17 amino acids. The V segment lost 4 bases and the J segment 0 bases; nucleotides outside the gene matches: 7. Germline-derived CDR1 and CDR2 are MNHEY and SMNVEV (reference sequence). CDR3 bases: TGTGCCAGCAGTTCCATGACAGGGGGCCTTAGCACAGATACGCAGTATTTT. Translating gives CASSSMTGGLSTDTQYF.

Ten or more counts support this clonotype. The chain carries TRBV20-1 and TRBJ2-4; D unresolved. The CDR3 has 15 amino acids. Germline CDR1 and CDR2: DFQATT and SNEGSKA (reference sequence). Trimming removed 5 bases at V and 2 bases at J, with 16 bases between. The CDR3 here is CSASPFIITKNIQYF. The CDR3 DNA reads TGCAGTGCTTCCCCCTTCATTATAACCAAAAACATTCAGTACTTC.

This clonotype showed up many times. The chain carries TRBV12-3 or TRBV12-4 and TRBJ1-1; D unresolved. The CDR3 length is 14 residues. With 3 bases removed from V and 5 bases from J, the gap between germline ends came to 13 bases. CDR3 sequence: CASSFRVVRTEAFF. The CDR3 region has the DNA TGTGCCAGCAGTTTCCGGGTTGTGAGGACTGAAGCTTTCTTT.

In its sample, this clonotype was seen many times. The chain employs TRBV5-6 and TRBJ2-3, with TRBD2 matching 7 bases. This CDR3 spans 14 amino acids. V trimming: 0 bases; J trimming: 6 bases; junction bases outside the gene matches: 4. Germline V CDR1 and CDR2: SGHDT, YYEEEE. As DNA, the CDR3 is TGTGCCAGCAGCTTGGTGGCGGGAGCGGATACGCAGTATTTT. The encoded protein is CASSLVAGADTQYF.

This clonotype was seen a few times. CDR3 DNA: TGCAGTGCTAAAATCGGCGGGCCCAACACTGAAGCTTTCTTT. Its translation: CSAKIGGPNTEAFF. The rearrangement joins TRBV20-1 to TRBJ1-1; the D is unclear. Germline V gives CDR1 DFQATT, CDR2 SNEGSKA (reference sequence). V was cut by 4 bases and J by 2 bases, with 14 bases left in between. CDR3 size: 14 residues.

This clonotype was picked up many times. The chain is built from TRBV4-2 and TRBJ2-7; 11 bases line up with TRBD2. The CDR3 loop spans 15 amino acids. The germline CDR1 and CDR2 sequences are LGHNA and YNFKEQ. The J segment lost 4 bases and the V segment lost 6 bases, leaving 8 bases of the junction unmatched. CDR3 protein: CASSPTGTSGYEQYF. In DNA, the CDR3 is TGTGCCAGCAGTCCTACCGGGACTAGCGGTTACGAGCAGTACTTC.

Many counts were recorded for this clonotype. The chain employs TRBV20-1 and TRBJ2-5; D is perhaps TRBD2 (5 bases). The V gene lost 0 bases and the J gene lost 3 bases, with 14 bases spanning the gap. The V gene's germline CDR1 is DFQATT and CDR2 SNEGSKA (reference sequence). The length of the CDR3 is 15 residues. This CDR3 reads CSARDLPSLEETQYF. In DNA, the CDR3 is TGCAGTGCTAGAGATCTGCCTAGCTTGGAAGAGACCCAGTACTTC.

Remarks on this clonotype: The CDR3 carries no conserved terminal phenylalanine or tryptophan, so it likely arises from a read error. Because the CDR3's place on the DNA is in doubt, the DNA is left out and the CDR3 is given as listed by TCRdb. The rearrangement joins TRBV20-1 to TRBJ2-1; TRBD1, as called in the table, went unchecked against the DNA. CDR1 and CDR2 from the germline V gene are DFQATT and SNEGSKA (reference sequence). The CDR3 is 15 residues long, ends included. CDR3 protein: CSARTIRGRYNEQIV.

This clonotype was recorded at least ten times. This chain links TRBV4-2 with TRBJ2-1; 11 bases agree with TRBD1. Germline assignment: CDR1 LGHNA and CDR2 YNFKEQ. The CDR3 consists of 15 residues. With V trimmed by 4 bases and J by 4 bases, 3 bases remained unmatched. CDR3 loop: CASSRDRGGYNEQFF. The CDR3 DNA reads as TGTGCCAGCAGCCGGGACAGGGGGGGATACAATGAGCAGTTCTTC.

This clonotype was recorded at least ten times. The gene calls are TRBV24-1 and TRBJ2-1; 15 nucleotides line up with TRBD2. In germline, CDR1 is KGHDR, CDR2 SFDVKD. CDR3 length: 21 residues. Trimming cost V 1 base and J 4 bases; bases outside gene matches: 13. CDR3 region: CATSDFKGLAGGGSSYNEQFF. The CDR3, as DNA: TGTGCCACCAGTGATTTTAAAGGACTAGCGGGAGGGGGTTCGTCTTACAATGAGCAGTTCTTC.

This clonotype was seen once. The chain recombines TRBV30 with TRBJ2-7, with TRBD2 matching 10 bases. V was clipped by 4 bases and J by 3 bases; unmatched bases: 0. The CDR3 sequence is 12 residues long. Germline CDR1 is GTSNPN and CDR2 is SVGIG (reference sequence). The CDR3 sequence: CAWTSGGYEQYF. CDR3 DNA: TGTGCCTGGACTAGCGGGGGCTACGAGCAGTACTTC.

This clonotype occurred many times. The CDR3 loop reads CASSSGTSHYEQYF. The CDR3 coding sequence is TGTGCCAGCAGTTCCGGGACATCCCACTACGAGCAGTACTTC. The chain has TRBV12-3 or TRBV12-4 and TRBJ2-7, with D tentatively TRBD1 (6 bases). CDR3 length equals 14 residues. Trimming removed 4 bases from V and 3 bases from J, with 13 bases in between.

This clonotype was recorded many times. The genes are TRBV15 and TRBJ1-2; TRBD1 aligns across 9 bases. The ends lost 0 bases at V and 8 bases at J; junction bases unmatched: 7. The CDR3 has 15 residues. Looked up from germline, CDR1 is LNHNV and CDR2 is YYDKDF (reference sequence). DNA for the CDR3: TGTGCCACCAGCAGAGATACCGGGACAGGGTCAGGCTACACCTTC. This encodes CATSRDTGTGSGYTF.

The table lists this clonotype with many counts. The chain uses TRBV3-1 and TRBJ2-7; possibly TRBD2 for D (5 bases). CDR3 size: 13 residues. Trimming shortened V by 4 bases and J by 4 bases, and 11 bases separated the two germline ends. Germline CDR1 reads LGHDT; CDR2 reads YNNKEL (reference sequence). Here the CDR3 DNA reads TGTGCCAGCAGCCTCACCGAGGGTTACGAGCAGTACTTC. It specifies CASSLTEGYEQYF.

This clonotype was seen at least ten times. V usage is TRBV5-6 and J usage is TRBJ2-1, with a weak D call TRBD1 (5 bases). V was shortened by 1 base and J by 9 bases, with 11 bases between the two germline ends. CDR3 size: 13 residues. Looked up from germline, CDR1 is SGHDT and CDR2 is YYEEEE. The CDR3 DNA follows: TGTGCCAGCAGCTTGCGCAGGGCCGGTGAGCAGTTCTTC. As protein: CASSLRRAGEQFF.

This clonotype was counted many times. The junction departs from germline at one end; a sequencing error may be responsible. The gene calls are TRBV2 and TRBJ1-5; 9 bases are shared with TRBD1. Germline V gene lookup returns CDR1 SNHLY and CDR2 FYNNEI. The CDR3 totals 15 residues. This CDR3 is CANSMDRGGNQPQHF. The CDR3 bases are TGTGCCAACAGTATGGACAGGGGTGGGAATCAGCCCCAGCATTTT.

This clonotype came up many times. CDR3 DNA sequence: TGTGCCACCAGCAGAGATCTTACAGGGGCAGGTTCACCCCTCCACTTT. Encoded protein: CATSRDLTGAGSPLHF. The V call is TRBV15, the J call TRBJ1-6; 7 bases line up with TRBD1. V was pared by 0 bases and J by 9 bases, with 8 bases of the junction left unmatched. Germline-derived CDR1 and CDR2 are LNHNV and YYDKDF (reference sequence). The CDR3 runs to 16 residues.

At least ten counts were recorded for this clonotype. The V gene is TRBV20-1, the J gene TRBJ2-3; D is unclear. The CDR3 has 12 amino acids. Germline-derived CDR1 and CDR2 are DFQATT and SNEGSKA (reference sequence). Trimming cost V 0 bases and J 5 bases, with 6 bases left between them. CDR3 coding DNA: TGCAGTGCTAGAGATGGTTTAGATACGCAGTATTTT. Protein: CSARDGLDTQYF.

There are many counts of this clonotype. The V gene is TRBV20-1, the J gene TRBJ2-7; D remains unclear. There are 10 residues in the CDR3. The V end lost 8 bases, the J end lost 6 bases, and 11 bases lay between the germline ends. Germline V gene sequence: CDR1 DFQATT, CDR2 SNEGSKA (reference sequence). The chain's CDR3 is CSTGGVEQYF. CDR3 nucleotides: TGCAGTACGGGTGGGGTCGAGCAGTACTTC.

Regarding this clonotype: A clone one base away is much larger, so this may be a read error. Because the CDR3's place on the DNA is in doubt, the DNA is left out and the CDR3 is given as listed by TCRdb. This chain's CDR3 is CASSFGTGNNEKFF. The rearrangement uses TRBV5-5 and TRBJ2-1; TRBD1 is taken as the D call from the table, unchecked against the DNA. From germline, CDR1 is SGHKS and CDR2 YYEKEE (reference sequence). The CDR3 adds up to 14 amino acids, both ends counted.

In its sample, this clonotype was seen many times. The chain couples TRBV7-8 to TRBJ2-2, with 7 bases fitting TRBD1. J lost 6 bases, V lost 4 bases, and 2 bases had no gene match. The CDR3 covers 13 residues. Germline V lookup: CDR1 SGHVS, CDR2 FQNEAQ. CDR3 DNA sequence: TGTGCCAGCAGCTCGACAGGGTCCGGGGAGCTGTTTTTT. Translating it yields CASSSTGSGELFF.

This clonotype has only one observation. The chain uses TRBV21-1 and TRBJ2-7; TRBD1 is the table's D call, not checked against the DNA. TRBV21-1 counts as a pseudogene. The CDR3 has 11 residues. In nucleotides, the CDR3 is TGTGCCAGCAGCAGTGGGGGGGAGCAGTACTTC. As protein: CASSSGGEQYF.

This clonotype was recorded at least ten times. The J gene is TRBJ2-1, the V gene TRBV3-1; D unresolved. The V end lost 3 bases, the J end lost 8 bases, and 8 bases lay between the germline ends. The CDR3 length is 12 residues. Per the germline V gene, CDR1 is LGHDT and CDR2 is YNNKEL (reference sequence). CDR3 loop: CASSHIGDEQFF. CDR3 in DNA: TGTGCCAGCAGCCATATTGGGGATGAGCAGTTCTTC.

Comment on this clonotype: A single base separates this from a much larger clone, so it may be a read error. The chain links TRBV7-2 to TRBJ2-1; D is perhaps TRBD2 (7 bases). CDR1 SGHTA and CDR2 FQGNSA come from the germline V gene. Trimming cost V 1 base and J 6 bases, with 16 bases left between them. The CDR3 contains 16 residues. CDR3 sequence (DNA): TGTGCCAGCAGCTTAGGCGGGGGCCGCCAGGGCAATGAGCAGTTCTTC. Translation gives CASSLGGGRQGNEQFF.

This clonotype was counted at least ten times. This chain joins TRBV5-6 and TRBJ2-1; D is perhaps TRBD2 (6 bases). CDR3 length: 19 residues. Trimming shortened V by 1 base and J by 5 bases, and 25 bases separated the two germline ends. CDR1 is SGHDT and CDR2 is YYEEEE in the germline V gene. CDR3: CASSLFTNLRDSRHNEQFF. Written as DNA, the CDR3 is TGTGCCAGCAGCTTGTTTACAAACCTCAGGGACTCCCGGCACAATGAGCAGTTCTTC.

In its sample, this clonotype is medium-sized (0.01 to 0.1%). The chain couples TRBV29-1 to TRBJ1-1; no clear D. The CDR3 spans 12 residues. Trimming cost V 6 bases and J 0 bases, with 8 bases left between them. Looked up from germline, CDR1 is SQVTM and CDR2 is ANQGSEA. For the CDR3, the DNA is TGCAGCGTGGGAGGCCTGAACACTGAAGCTTTCTTT. This sequence encodes CSVGGLNTEAFF.

This clonotype came up many times. The chain couples TRBV20-1 to TRBJ2-7; tentatively, D is TRBD1 or TRBD2 (5 bases each). The germline V and J ends were trimmed by 3 bases and 3 bases, with 21 bases remaining between them. The V gene's germline CDR1 is DFQATT and CDR2 SNEGSKA (reference sequence). CDR3 length: 16 residues. The CDR3 bases are TGCAGTGCTAGTGGTCCCGGGACCCCTCGGGTCTACGAGCAGTACTTC. Amino acids: CSASGPGTPRVYEQYF.